The TCR beta chain described here comes from a study of post-analysis software for immune sequencing data. About the study: Both relapsing-remitting and secondary progressive multiple sclerosis featured among the disease courses, as did progressive-relapsing multiple sclerosis.

Study-level results: People with multiple sclerosis had a significantly lower normalized Chao1 diversity than controls did. TRBV segments more frequent in patients than in controls numbered a few and included TRBV5-6, TRBV5-1 and TRBV20-1. F measure clustering grouped samples strongly by preparation batch.

With respect to this clonotype: Its antigen remains unknown.

The germline V gene has CDR1 SQVTM and CDR2 ANQGSEA. The CDR3 covers 17 residues. With 6 bases removed from V and 6 bases from J, the gap between germline ends came to 26 bases. The library was made from cDNA and included unique molecular identifiers. Using its own MiXCR run on the PCR reads, TCRdb lists one record per CDR3 protein. The sample lists 750,000 to 950,000 distinct CDR3 sequences; about 45% were seen once. Sequenced: blood. V and J are TRBV29-1 and TRBJ2-2; D is possibly TRBD1 (6 bases). This receptor was identified in a girl between 10 and 17 years old with multiple sclerosis. As DNA, the CDR3 is TGCAGCGTCACATTGAGTCAAACAGGGAAGGTCGCCGGGGAGCTGTTTTTT. Translating it yields CSVTLSQTGKVAGELFF.